A single sample gave rise to the 32 T cell receptor beta chains below, sequenced in a study of blood T cell repertoires in COVID-19. The data were produced by immunoSEQ multiplex PCR, yet TCRdb's version contains in-frame clones alone and is incomplete. The data hold 200,000 to 250,000 clones, with approximately 82% observed a single time. Material for sequencing was peripheral blood. The receptors shown here come from a woman older than 75 with acute or convalescent COVID-19.

This chain links TRBV3-1 (or the pseudogene TRBV3-2) with TRBJ1-2; a weak D match, TRBD1 (6 bases). Germline CDR1 reads LGHDT; CDR2 reads YNNKEL (reference sequence). V was pared by 5 bases and J by 8 bases, with 12 bases between. The CDR3 loop spans 12 amino acids. CDR3: CASSVQGRGYTF. The CDR3 nucleotides are TGTGCCAGCAGCGTACAGGGTCGGGGCTACACCTTC.

With respect to this clone: The same CDR3 can be traced to other DNA sequences in this sample. This chain links TRBV7-9 with TRBJ1-4; 8 bases are a match to TRBD1. The CDR3 runs 17 residues. J gave up 0 bases and V 5 bases, and 8 bases lay outside the gene matches. Per germline, CDR1 SEHNR and CDR2 FQNEAQ (reference sequence). The CDR3: CASSLGPGQATNEKLFF. In nucleotides, the CDR3 is TGTGCCAGCAGCCTTGGCCCGGGACAGGCAACTAATGAAAAACTGTTTTTT.

This clone was picked up a small number of times. The chain uses TRBV7-2 and TRBJ1-1; no clear D gene. Germline V gene data show CDR1 as SGHTA and CDR2 as FQGNSA. V was clipped by 1 base and J by 5 bases, with 14 bases between them. The CDR3 covers 15 residues. DNA of the CDR3: TGTGCCAGCAGCTTAGTGGCGGGAAGAAATACTGAAGCTTTCTTT. Protein sequence: CASSLVAGRNTEAFF.

The chain is built from TRBV6-6 and TRBJ1-2, with TRBD1 matching over 8 bases. Trimming cost V 6 bases and J 7 bases; bases outside gene matches: 7. Germline V gene lookup returns CDR1 MNHNY and CDR2 SVGAGI (reference sequence). This CDR3 is 13 amino acids long. The CDR3 DNA sequence: TGTGCCAGCAGCTCTCGGACAGGGTTTGGCTACACCTTC. Protein: CASSSRTGFGYTF.

V gene TRBV5-4 combines with J gene TRBJ1-3, with D possibly TRBD1 on 6 matching bases. CDR3 length equals 13 residues. CDR1 is SGHNT and CDR2 is YYREEE in the germline V gene (reference sequence). V was trimmed by 0 bases and J by 6 bases, leaving 7 bases between them. For the CDR3, the DNA is TGTGCCAGCAGCTTGGCAGGGGAAAACACCATATATTTT. It is translated as CASSLAGENTIYF. Using reference TRBV5-4 and TRBJ1-3 for the parts outside the CDR3, the full variable domain is ETGVTQSPTHLIKTRGQQVTLRCSSQSGHNTVSWYQQALGQGPQFIFQYYREEENGRGNFPPRFSGLQFPNYSSELNVNALELDDSALYLCASSLAGENTIYFGEGSWLTVV.

The J gene is TRBJ2-1, the V gene TRBV29-1; D is unresolved. V was pared by 4 bases and J by 1 base, with 5 bases between. The CDR3 covers 12 residues. CDR1 SQVTM and CDR2 ANQGSEA come from the germline V gene. CDR3 sequence reads: CSVVRSYNEQFF. CDR3 nucleotide sequence: TGCAGCGTTGTCAGGTCCTACAATGAGCAGTTCTTC.

This clone showed up just once. The chain joins TRBV6-7 to TRBJ1-3, with TRBD1 as a possible D gene (6 bases). TRBV6-7 is an ORF for which the function is uncertain. This CDR3 has 17 amino acids. The ends were cut back, 4 bases at V and 2 bases at J, with 18 bases in the middle. The CDR3 here is CASSSLQGCSAGNTIYF. CDR3 DNA sequence: TGTGCCAGCAGTTCCCTACAGGGCTGTTCTGCTGGAAACACCATATATTTT.

The chain employs TRBV9 and TRBJ2-2; 11 nucleotides agree with TRBD1. V shed 3 bases, J shed 3 bases, and the junction held 4 bases outside the gene matches. Germline CDR1 and CDR2: SGDLS and YYNGEE. This CDR3 comprises 16 residues. The CDR3 protein is CASSAPGQGDTGELFF. Written as DNA, the CDR3 is TGTGCCAGCAGCGCACCGGGACAGGGGGACACCGGGGAGCTGTTTTTT.

In regard to this clone: Other nucleotide sequences from this sample produce the same CDR3. The rearrangement links TRBV19 to TRBJ1-5; 12 nucleotides line up with TRBD1. Per the germline V gene, CDR1 is LNHDA and CDR2 is SQIVND (reference sequence). CDR3 size: 15 residues. Trimming removed 4 bases from V and 7 bases from J; junction bases left unmatched: 5. CDR3 in DNA: TGTGCCAGTAGTACCGGGACAGGGGGCGGACAGCCCCAGCATTTT. Protein: CASSTGTGGGQPQHF.

The rearrangement joins TRBV7-2 to TRBJ2-1, with 9 positions matching TRBD1. Per the germline V gene, CDR1 is SGHTA and CDR2 is FQGNSA. The junction had 4 bases not matched to a gene; V was cut back by 0 bases and J by 10 bases. This CDR3 spans 14 amino acids. CDR3 in DNA: TGTGCCAGCAGCTTAGCACAGGGGGCTTGGGAGCAGTTCTTC. Translation: CASSLAQGAWEQFF.

This chain uses TRBV19 with TRBJ1-6; TRBD1 is a possible D gene (5 bases). The CDR3 runs 14 residues. V gave up 5 bases and J gave up 7 bases, with 12 bases separating them. CDR1 and CDR2 from the germline V gene are LNHDA and SQIVND (reference sequence). The CDR3 sequence is CASSLIGGNSPLHF. CDR3 nucleotide sequence: TGTGCCAGTAGTTTAATCGGGGGAAATTCACCCCTCCACTTT. Drawing the rest from reference TRBV19 and TRBJ1-6, the complete variable domain is DGGITQSPKYLFRKEGQNVTLSCEQNLNHDAMYWYRQDPGQGLRLIYYSQIVNDFQKGDIAEGYSVSREKKESFPLTVTSAQKNPTAFYLCASSLIGGNSPLHFGNGTRLTVT.

J is TRBJ2-7 and V is TRBV7-2, with 13 bases lining up with TRBD2. There are 16 residues in the CDR3. Germline V gene lookup returns CDR1 SGHTA and CDR2 FQGNSA. Unmatched junction bases numbered 4, after V lost 0 bases and J lost 5 bases. The CDR3 DNA is TGTGCCAGCAGCTTAGCGATGACTAGCGGGGGGCACGAGCAGTACTTC. Translation: CASSLAMTSGGHEQYF.

V gene TRBV10-3 combines with J gene TRBJ1-2; possible D gene TRBD1, 5 bases. In germline, CDR1 is ENHRY, CDR2 SYGVKD. V dropped 0 bases and J dropped 4 bases, with 18 bases sitting between them. This CDR3 region has 17 residues. The CDR3 reads CAISESKGGRGIYGYTF. The CDR3 DNA follows: TGTGCCATCAGTGAGTCGAAGGGCGGGAGGGGCATCTATGGCTACACCTTC.

The chain employs TRBV5-5 and TRBJ2-3, with 9 bases fitting TRBD1. The CDR3 totals 16 residues. From germline, CDR1 is SGHKS and CDR2 YYEKEE (reference sequence). V was clipped by 3 bases and J by 4 bases; unmatched bases: 9. In nucleotides, the CDR3 is TGTGCCAGCAGCTCGACAGGGGGGTGGTCGGCAGATACGCAGTATTTT. Its translation is CASSSTGGWSADTQYF.

V gene TRBV21-1 combines with J gene TRBJ2-1; the tabulated D call, TRBD2, remains unverified against the DNA. TRBV21-1 is classified as a pseudogene. This CDR3 has 16 residues. CDR3 coding DNA: TGTGCCAGCCCTCACAGGGAAGCGGGGGGGCGCAATGAGCAGTTCTTC. This gives the protein CASPHREAGGRNEQFF.

J is TRBJ1-6 and V is TRBV5-5, with a tentative D call TRBD1 (5 bases). Trimming shortened V by 0 bases and J by 14 bases, and 15 bases separated the two germline ends. The V gene's germline CDR1 is SGHKS and CDR2 YYEKEE (reference sequence). This CDR3 contains 14 residues. The CDR3 spells CASSLEASAGALHF. The DNA for the CDR3 is TGTGCCAGCAGCTTGGAGGCATCTGCGGGGGCCCTCCACTTT.

The gene calls are TRBV28 and TRBJ2-5, with 11 positions matching TRBD2. Germline values: CDR1 MDHEN, CDR2 SYDVKM. The CDR3 runs 16 residues. V gave up 2 bases and J gave up 5 bases; unmatched junction bases: 7. DNA of the CDR3: TGTGCCAGCAGTTTAAATAGCGGGGGGGCGAAGGAGACCCAGTACTTC. Protein sequence: CASSLNSGGAKETQYF.

This clone has a handful of counts. The rearrangement uses TRBV19 and TRBJ1-2; 12 bases match TRBD1. From germline, CDR1 is LNHDA and CDR2 SQIVND (reference sequence). This CDR3 is built from 15 residues. The junction had 8 bases not matched to a gene; V was cut back by 8 bases and J by 4 bases. In DNA, the CDR3 is TGTGCCAGTCTCGGGACAGGGGGCGCCGGCTATGGCTACACCTTC. It yields the protein CASLGTGGAGYGYTF.

V is TRBV2 and J is TRBJ2-7; D possibly corresponds to TRBD1 (6 bases). CDR3 length: 14 residues. Trimming left V 7 bases short and J 3 bases short, with 16 bases between. CDR1 is SNHLY and CDR2 is FYNNEI in the germline V gene. The CDR3 loop is CASTGQQKNYEQYF. CDR3 coding DNA: TGTGCCAGCACCGGACAGCAAAAGAACTACGAGCAGTACTTC. Using reference TRBV2 and TRBJ2-7 for the parts outside the CDR3, the full variable domain is EPEVTQTPSHQVTQMGQEVILRCVPISNHLYFYWYRQILGQKVEFLVSFYNNEISEKSEIFDDQFSVERPDGSNFTLKIRSTKLEDSAMYFCASTGQQKNYEQYFGPGTRLTVT.

This sequence joins TRBV27 and TRBJ2-7; TRBD1 matches at 7 bases. V shed 0 bases, J shed 8 bases, and the junction held 13 bases outside the gene matches. The CDR3 consists of 16 residues. CDR1 is MNHEY, CDR2 SMNVEV, per germline (reference sequence). CDR3 in DNA: TGTGCCAGCAGTTTATCCCCCACAGGGGTTCCTTTTAAGCAGTACTTC. Translated, it gives CASSLSPTGVPFKQYF.

The chain links TRBV9 to TRBJ1-3; D is unresolved. The CDR3 consists of 14 residues. Trimming shortened V by 0 bases and J by 3 bases, and 7 bases separated the two germline ends. Germline CDR1 SGDLS, CDR2 YYNGEE. In DNA, the CDR3 is TGTGCCAGCAGCGTAGGCCGGGATGGAAACACCATATATTTT. The encoded protein is CASSVGRDGNTIYF.

The rearrangement links TRBV7-8 to TRBJ2-2, with 9 bases fitting TRBD1. CDR3 length: 16 amino acids. The ends lost 5 bases at V and 3 bases at J; junction bases unmatched: 7. Germline CDR1 SGHVS, CDR2 FQNEAQ. CDR3 in DNA: TGTGCCAGCAGCCCACAGGGGGCCTCGCACACCGGGGAGCTGTTTTTT. This sequence encodes CASSPQGASHTGELFF.

The chain is built from TRBV7-3 and TRBJ2-1; 8 positions agree with TRBD2. Looked up from germline, CDR1 is SGHTA and CDR2 is FQGTGA. The CDR3 contains 13 residues. J gave up 9 bases and V 3 bases, and 4 bases lay outside the gene matches. CDR3: CASSLTSAGEQFF. CDR3 DNA: TGTGCCAGCAGCTTGACTAGCGCTGGTGAGCAGTTCTTC.

CDR3 coding DNA: TGCGCCAGCAGCCCCCCTGGGTCCGGGTTCACCGGGGAGCTGTTTTTT. Translated, it gives CASSPPGSGFTGELFF. The J gene is TRBJ2-2, the V gene TRBV5-1; no firm D call. The CDR3 covers 16 residues. V gave up 4 bases and J gave up 4 bases, with 17 bases separating them. Looked up from germline, CDR1 is SGHRS and CDR2 is YFSETQ.

V is TRBV5-1 and J is TRBJ1-2; no clear D. The germline V and J ends were trimmed by 0 bases and 8 bases, with 14 bases remaining between them. This CDR3 region has 14 residues. Germline CDR1 SGHRS, CDR2 YFSETQ. The chain's CDR3 is CASSLGGSGEGYTF. For the CDR3, the DNA is TGCGCCAGCAGCTTGGGAGGTTCGGGTGAAGGCTACACCTTC.

The chain has TRBV7-2 and TRBJ2-1; D possibly corresponds to TRBD1 (6 bases). CDR1 SGHTA and CDR2 FQGNSA come from the germline V gene. V shed 2 bases and J shed 3 bases, with 11 bases lying between them. This CDR3 region has 15 residues. CDR3 in DNA: TGTGCCAGCAGCTTACGATCGGACAGCTACAATGAGCAGTTCTTC. Translating gives CASSLRSDSYNEQFF.

The rearrangement links TRBV12-3 or TRBV12-4 to TRBJ1-6; no firm D call. V lost 4 bases and J lost 9, with 10 bases in between. The length of the CDR3 is 13 residues. Here the CDR3 DNA reads TGTGCCAGCAGTTCGGGGTTGTTTTCACCCCTCCACTTT. Amino acids: CASSSGLFSPLHF.

This clone was observed a few times. The chain uses TRBV5-1 and TRBJ2-7, with 7 bases fitting TRBD1. With V trimmed by 4 bases and J by 5 bases, 9 bases remained unmatched. The CDR3 spans 14 residues. Germline values: CDR1 SGHRS, CDR2 YFSETQ. CDR3 DNA: TGCGCCAGCAGCAGGGCAGGGGGTAACCACGAGCAGTACTTC. This gives the protein CASSRAGGNHEQYF.

V usage is TRBV7-9 and J usage is TRBJ1-2; the D gene is possibly TRBD1 (6 bases). Germline V gene lookup returns CDR1 SEHNR and CDR2 FQNEAQ (reference sequence). The CDR3 has 14 amino acids. Trimming took 5 bases from V and 6 from J, leaving 16 bases between them. The CDR3 DNA sequence: TGTGCCAGCAGCCACCCCAGGGGAGTAGATGGCTACACCTTC. This sequence encodes CASSHPRGVDGYTF.

V gene TRBV5-1 combines with J gene TRBJ2-3; TRBD2 agrees at 9 bases. This CDR3 contains 19 residues. With V trimmed by 0 bases and J by 0 bases, 11 bases remained unmatched. Germline V gene sequence: CDR1 SGHRS, CDR2 YFSETQ. The CDR3 sequence is CASSLEGRRGGLSTDTQYF. The CDR3 DNA reads as TGCGCCAGCAGCTTGGAAGGTCGGCGGGGGGGCCTGAGCACAGATACGCAGTATTTT.

This chain connects TRBV2 to TRBJ2-5; D not certain. Germline CDR1 SNHLY, CDR2 FYNNEI. V lost 8 bases, J lost 0 bases, and 7 bases lay in between. This CDR3 spans 12 amino acids. CDR3 nucleotides: TGTGCCAGCGCACTACACCAAGAGACCCAGTACTTC. Residues: CASALHQETQYF.

This chain joins TRBV19 and TRBJ1-5; 8 nucleotides line up with TRBD1. V shed 3 bases and J 11 bases; nucleotides not matched to a gene: 3. This CDR3 has 12 residues. Germline CDR1 and CDR2: LNHDA and SQIVND (reference sequence). This CDR3 is CASSILQGAQHF. For the CDR3, the DNA is TGTGCCAGTAGTATCCTACAGGGGGCCCAGCATTTT.